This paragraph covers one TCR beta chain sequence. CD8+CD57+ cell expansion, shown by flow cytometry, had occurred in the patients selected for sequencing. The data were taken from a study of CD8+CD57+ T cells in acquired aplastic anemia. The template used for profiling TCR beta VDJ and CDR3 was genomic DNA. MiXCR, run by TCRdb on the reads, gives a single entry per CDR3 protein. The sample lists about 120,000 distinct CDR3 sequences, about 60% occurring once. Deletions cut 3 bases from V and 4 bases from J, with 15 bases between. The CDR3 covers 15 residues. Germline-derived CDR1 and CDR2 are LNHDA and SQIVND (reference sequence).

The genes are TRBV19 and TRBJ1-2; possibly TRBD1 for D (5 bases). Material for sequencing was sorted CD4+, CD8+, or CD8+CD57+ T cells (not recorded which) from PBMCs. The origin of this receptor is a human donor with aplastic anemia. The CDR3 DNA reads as TGTGCCAGTAGTATGACGGCGACAGCAGCCTATGGCTACACCTTC. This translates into CASSMTATAAYGYTF. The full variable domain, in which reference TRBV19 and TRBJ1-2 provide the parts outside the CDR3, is DGGITQSPKYLFRKEGQNVTLSCEQNLNHDAMYWYRQDPGQGLRLIYYSQIVNDFQKGDIAEGYSVSREKKESFPLTVTSAQKNPTAFYLCASSMTATAAYGYTFGSGTRLTVV.